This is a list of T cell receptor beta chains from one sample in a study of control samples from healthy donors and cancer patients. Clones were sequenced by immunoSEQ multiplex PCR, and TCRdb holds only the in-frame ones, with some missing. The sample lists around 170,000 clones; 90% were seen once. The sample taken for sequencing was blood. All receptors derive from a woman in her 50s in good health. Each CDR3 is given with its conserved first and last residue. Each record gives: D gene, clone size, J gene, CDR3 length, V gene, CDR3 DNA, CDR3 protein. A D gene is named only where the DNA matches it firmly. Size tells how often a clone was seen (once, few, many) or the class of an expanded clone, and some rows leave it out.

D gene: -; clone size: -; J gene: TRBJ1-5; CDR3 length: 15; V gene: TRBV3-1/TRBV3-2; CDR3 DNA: TGTGCCAGCAGCCCCGACGGGGAAGGAAGTCAGCCCCAGCATTTT; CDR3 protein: CASSPDGEGSQPQHF
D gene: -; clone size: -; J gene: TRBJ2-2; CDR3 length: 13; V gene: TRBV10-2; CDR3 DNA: TGCGCCACCTCACTGAGTTATCCCGGGGAGCTGTTTTTT; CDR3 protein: CATSLSYPGELFF
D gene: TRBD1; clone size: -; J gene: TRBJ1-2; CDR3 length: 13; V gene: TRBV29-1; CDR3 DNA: TGCAGCGTTGAACCCGACAGGGACTATGGCTACACCTTC; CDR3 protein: CSVEPDRDYGYTF
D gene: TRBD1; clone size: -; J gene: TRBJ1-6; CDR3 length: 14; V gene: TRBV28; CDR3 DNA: TGTGCCAGCGGCCAAAGGACAGGGATTTCACCCCTCCACTTT; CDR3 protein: CASGQRTGISPLHF
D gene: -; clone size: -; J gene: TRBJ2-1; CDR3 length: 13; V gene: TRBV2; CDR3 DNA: TGTGCCAGCAGCTCAGATTCCTACAATGAGCAGTTCTTC; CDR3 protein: CASSSDSYNEQFF
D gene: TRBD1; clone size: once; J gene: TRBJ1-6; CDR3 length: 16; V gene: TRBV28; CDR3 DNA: TGTGCCAGCAGTTCGGGGACAGGGGGCGGTAATTCACCCCTCCACTTT; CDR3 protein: CASSSGTGGGNSPLHF
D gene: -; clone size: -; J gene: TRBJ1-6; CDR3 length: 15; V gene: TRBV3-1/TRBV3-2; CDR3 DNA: TGTGCCAGCAGCCAACGGGCGGGCGGTAATTCACCCCTCCACTTT; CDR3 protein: CASSQRAGGNSPLHF
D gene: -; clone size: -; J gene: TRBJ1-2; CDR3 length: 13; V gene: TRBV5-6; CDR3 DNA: TGTGCCAGCAGCGAAACATTTAACTATGGCTACACCTTC; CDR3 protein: CASSETFNYGYTF
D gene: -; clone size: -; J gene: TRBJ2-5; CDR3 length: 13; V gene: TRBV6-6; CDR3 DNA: TGTGCCAGCAGCGCCGGGCCCCAAGAGACCCAGTACTTC; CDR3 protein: CASSAGPQETQYF
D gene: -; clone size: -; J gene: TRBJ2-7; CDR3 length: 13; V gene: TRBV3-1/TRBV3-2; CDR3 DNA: TGTGCCAGCTCACCAGGAGGGTTCTACGAGCAGTACTTC; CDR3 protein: CASSPGGFYEQYF
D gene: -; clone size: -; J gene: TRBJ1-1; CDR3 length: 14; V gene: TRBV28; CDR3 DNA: TGTGCCAGCAGTTTATTCACCAGGGAAACTGAAGCTTTCTTT; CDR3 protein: CASSLFTRETEAFF
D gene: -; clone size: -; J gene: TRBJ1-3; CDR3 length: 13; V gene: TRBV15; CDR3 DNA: TGTGCCACCAGCAGAGCCGCCGGAAACACCATATATTTT; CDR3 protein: CATSRAAGNTIYF
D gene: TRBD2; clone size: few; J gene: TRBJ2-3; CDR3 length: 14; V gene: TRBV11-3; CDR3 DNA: TGTGCCAGCAGCCCCGGGGGGAGCACAGATACGCAGTATTTT; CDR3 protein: CASSPGGSTDTQYF
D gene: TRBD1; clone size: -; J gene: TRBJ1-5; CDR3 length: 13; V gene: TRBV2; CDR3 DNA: TGTGCCAGCAGTGGAACAGGGGTTCAGCCCCAGCATTTT; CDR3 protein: CASSGTGVQPQHF
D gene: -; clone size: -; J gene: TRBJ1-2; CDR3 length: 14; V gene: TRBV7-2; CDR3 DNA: TGTGCCAGCAGCCCCGGGGGGGAGCACTATGGCTACACCTTC; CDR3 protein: CASSPGGEHYGYTF
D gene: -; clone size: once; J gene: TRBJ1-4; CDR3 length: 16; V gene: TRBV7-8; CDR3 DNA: TGTGCCAGCAGCTTAGGTGTGGGGAGGACTAATGAAAAACTGTTTTTT; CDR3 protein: CASSLGVGRTNEKLFF
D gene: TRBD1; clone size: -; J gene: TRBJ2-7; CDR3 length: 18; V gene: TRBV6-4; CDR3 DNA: TGTGCCAGCAGGAGCCCCACAACCGACAGGGCGAGCTCCTACGAGCAGTACTTC; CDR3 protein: CASRSPTTDRASSYEQYF
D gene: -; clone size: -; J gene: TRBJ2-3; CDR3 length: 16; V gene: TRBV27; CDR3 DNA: TGTGCCAGCAAAACCGCCGACCCGCCTAGCACAGATACGCAGTATTTT; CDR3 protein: CASKTADPPSTDTQYF